The rows below give T cell receptor beta chains drawn from one sample of a study of T cell repertoires in cytomegalovirus infection. TCRdb called the reads again in MiXCR, with one record for every CDR3 protein. The sample has roughly 190,000 distinct CDR3 sequences, approximately 9.7% seen once. Sample: PBMCs. The receptors stem from a human donor in good health (CMV status not recorded). Some clones in this sample may be carry-over from other donors' samples. The CDR3 runs from the conserved cysteine through the conserved F or W.

j_call cdr3_length v_call cdr3_aa
TRBJ2-7 16 TRBV20-1 CSARFLTSGRFNEQYF
TRBJ1-5 15 TRBV20-1 CSARSRGAGNQPQHF
TRBJ1-1 13 TRBV27 CASSRSVNTEAFF
TRBJ1-2 13 TRBV7-6 CASSSGPNYGYTF
TRBJ1-1 14 TRBV6-1 CASSEGSINTEAFF
TRBJ2-5 15 TRBV28 CASSGVDRVRETQYF
TRBJ2-1 16 TRBV7-3 CASSQQVGLGYNEQFF
TRBJ1-1 17 TRBV19 CASSMGASQRMNTEAFF
TRBJ1-2 15 TRBV5-4 CASSFNPGTNDGYTF
TRBJ1-2 12 TRBV20-1 CSARDLGYGYTF
TRBJ2-5 16 TRBV20-1 CSAIAAGDPHQETQYF
TRBJ2-7 14 TRBV6-2/TRBV6-3 CASELAGGPYEQYF
TRBJ1-2 15 TRBV5-6 CASSLGTVANYGYTF
TRBJ1-2 11 TRBV29-1 CSATANYGYTF
TRBJ2-5 14 TRBV11-2 CASSQLLGPETQYF
TRBJ2-1 16 TRBV5-6 CASSRNVGDPYNEQFF
TRBJ2-7 13 TRBV7-8 CASSLYGSYEQYF
TRBJ1-1 12 TRBV15 CATRGDATEAFF
TRBJ2-3 16 TRBV7-2 CASSLRGTSGRDTQYF
TRBJ2-5 13 TRBV12-3/TRBV12-4 CASGRLARETQYF
TRBJ1-2 13 TRBV28 CASSIQGRVGYTF
TRBJ2-5 14 TRBV6-2/TRBV6-3 CASSYSPVQETQYF
TRBJ2-3 15 TRBV7-2 CASSLEAKRTDTQYF
TRBJ2-7 18 TRBV6-2/TRBV6-3 CASSPPYRDREGPYEQYF
TRBJ1-4 17 TRBV29-1 CSVRGDRGREANEKLFF
TRBJ2-7 16 TRBV29-1 CSVAYRGQRSSYEQYF
TRBJ2-1 16 TRBV7-3 CASSQDRATSGRYQFF
TRBJ1-1 15 TRBV7-8 CASIKFRGPRTEAFF
TRBJ2-1 16 TRBV6-2/TRBV6-3 CASSYSPDTHYNEQFF
TRBJ1-1 16 TRBV7-2 CASSKPTGNLNTEAFF
TRBJ1-1 16 TRBV19 CASSIGPWAANTEAFF
TRBJ1-6 15 TRBV4-3 CASSQVGGGNSPLHF
TRBJ1-5 14 TRBV15 CATSRGPGNRPQHF
TRBJ1-4 15 TRBV28 CASSSPSHLNEKLFF
TRBJ2-7 15 TRBV5-6 CASSSRGAGGSEQYF
TRBJ1-1 13 TRBV28 CASAGGMNTEAFF
TRBJ2-1 13 TRBV28 CASTGTARTFQFF
TRBJ2-1 16 TRBV28 CASSLSGLAGGLRKFF
TRBJ2-5 13 TRBV5-5 CASSPGDQETQYF
TRBJ2-7 12 TRBV7-2 CASSLSSYEQYF
TRBJ1-2 11 TRBV7-9 CASSRDYGYTF
TRBJ2-1 15 TRBV7-2 CASSLGPGSYNEQFF